The 20 T cell receptor beta chains given below trace back to one sample, sequenced in a study of response to subunit inactivated influenza vaccine. One entry per CDR3 protein results from TCRdb running MiXCR on the RT-PCR reads. This sample has roughly 780,000 distinct CDR3 sequences, with 15% to 20% found just once. Sequencing used PBMCs from blood, obtained more than 4 days after vaccination. These receptor sequences come from a man aged 45-60 years who received an inactivated influenza vaccine.

The V and J genes are TRBV7-3 and TRBJ2-2; tentatively, D is TRBD1 (6 bases). CDR1 and CDR2 from the germline V gene are SGHTA and FQGTGA. V was shortened by 2 bases and J by 4 bases, with 11 bases between the two germline ends. The CDR3 runs to 15 residues. The CDR3 nucleotides are TGTGCCAGCAGCTTATTAACACAGGGCACCGGGGAGCTGTTTTTT. Translating it yields CASSLLTQGTGELFF.

The V gene is TRBV4-1, the J gene TRBJ1-6; weak D call: TRBD1 (5 bases). CDR3 length: 17 amino acids. V lost 2 bases to trimming and J lost 3 bases, with 14 bases between them. Germline V gives CDR1 MGHRA, CDR2 YSYEKL. CDR3 nucleotide sequence: TGCGCCAGCAGCCAAACCTCCGGGACCGGCTATAATTCACCCCTCCACTTT. Amino acid sequence: CASSQTSGTGYNSPLHF.

The rearrangement uses TRBV20-1 and TRBJ2-4, with TRBD1 matching 11 bases. The CDR3 runs to 14 residues. Per germline, CDR1 DFQATT and CDR2 SNEGSKA (reference sequence). Trimming removed 0 bases from V and 9 bases from J; junction bases left unmatched: 4. CDR3 sequence reads: CSARDGQGAGIQYF. The DNA of the CDR3 is TGCAGTGCTAGAGATGGACAGGGGGCGGGCATTCAGTACTTC.

This clonotype was counted ten times or more. This rearrangement joins TRBV5-5 to TRBJ1-1; perhaps TRBD1 as D (5 bases). Trimming left V 2 bases short and J 1 base short, with 12 bases between. The germline gives CDR1 SGHKS, CDR2 YYEKEE (reference sequence). CDR3 size: 15 residues. The CDR3 loop reads CASSFRPTGNTEAFF. The CDR3 DNA sequence: TGTGCCAGCAGCTTTCGCCCCACAGGGAACACTGAAGCTTTCTTT.

The rearrangement links TRBV7-9 to TRBJ2-2; unclear D gene. Germline values: CDR1 SEHNR, CDR2 FQNEAQ (reference sequence). The CDR3 extends over 15 amino acids. Between the trimmed V and J ends, which lost 3 bases and 4 bases, there was a span of 12 bases. CDR3 bases: TGTGCCAGCAGCTTCGGTGGTTTGGGCACCGGGGAGCTGTTTTTT. It is translated as CASSFGGLGTGELFF.

The sample holds a few counts of this clonotype. This CDR3 is CASSPRLQGERAKNIQYF. The CDR3 DNA is TGTGCCAGCAGCCCCCGGTTGCAGGGGGAAAGGGCCAAAAACATTCAGTACTTC. This chain joins TRBV11-2 and TRBJ2-4; TRBD1 agrees at 7 bases. The germline gives CDR1 SGHAT, CDR2 FQNNGV. This CDR3 has 18 amino acids. With V trimmed by 5 bases and J by 1 base, 14 bases remained unmatched.

The V and J genes are TRBV6-5 and TRBJ1-5; weak D call: TRBD1 (6 bases). V dropped 2 bases and J dropped 7 bases, with 12 bases sitting between them. The germline CDR1 and CDR2 sequences are MNHEY and SVGAGI. The CDR3 consists of 14 residues. DNA for the CDR3: TGTGCCAGCAGTTACCGCAGGGGTAACCAGCCCCAGCATTTT. This translates into CASSYRRGNQPQHF.

This clonotype was picked up a small number of times. The V gene is TRBV2, the J gene TRBJ2-1; the match to TRBD2 covers 10 bases. The germline gives CDR1 SNHLY, CDR2 FYNNEI. The V gene end was trimmed by 6 bases and the J gene end by 5 bases; junction bases not matched to a gene: 7. This CDR3 spans 15 amino acids. The DNA of the CDR3 is TGTGCCAGCAGGGGGACTAGCGTCATCCACAATGAGCAGTTCTTC. Encoded protein: CASRGTSVIHNEQFF.

The V gene is TRBV12-3 or TRBV12-4, the J gene TRBJ2-1, with no clear D. The CDR3 runs to 14 residues. V was pared by 0 bases and J by 5 bases, with 8 bases between. The CDR3 loop is CASSLATTHNEQFF. CDR3 DNA sequence: TGTGCCAGCAGTTTAGCAACTACTCACAATGAGCAGTTCTTC.

The V gene is TRBV29-1, the J gene TRBJ2-3; 8 nucleotides agree with TRBD2. This CDR3 has 17 residues. The V gene end was trimmed by 7 bases and the J gene end by 1 base; junction bases not matched to a gene: 16. Germline CDR1 SQVTM, CDR2 ANQGSEA. DNA for the CDR3: TGCAGCGCTAAAACCGGCGGGACTAGGAGGGGCACAGATACGCAGTATTTT. This codes for CSAKTGGTRRGTDTQYF.

This clonotype was seen more than once but under ten times. The CDR3 reads CASSHGRNPYEQYF. CDR3 nucleotides: TGTGCCAGCAGTCACGGACGGAATCCTTACGAGCAGTACTTC. The chain carries TRBV12-3 or TRBV12-4 and TRBJ2-7, with D unresolved. The CDR3 contains 14 residues. Trimming took off 5 bases at V and 4 bases at J, with 15 bases between the two ends.

This clonotype came up many times. This chain's CDR3 is CASRRTGGNTGELFF. The CDR3 region has the DNA TGTGCCAGCAGAAGGACAGGGGGGAACACCGGGGAGCTGTTTTTT. This chain links TRBV6-1 with TRBJ2-2; 10 nucleotides match TRBD1. V was clipped by 6 bases and J by 1 base; unmatched bases: 2. Germline loops: CDR1 MNHNS, CDR2 SASEGT. The CDR3 length is 15 residues.

This clonotype was seen only a few times. The chain has TRBV28 and TRBJ2-1, with a tentative D call TRBD1 (5 bases). V was trimmed by 5 bases and J by 7 bases, leaving 18 bases between them. CDR3 size: 15 residues. Germline CDR1 is MDHEN and CDR2 is SYDVKM. CDR3 sequence: CASSPLVVGANEQFF. Written as DNA, the CDR3 is TGTGCCAGCAGTCCCCTAGTAGTTGGGGCGAATGAGCAGTTCTTC.

The J gene is TRBJ2-5, the V gene TRBV9; D not certain. The CDR3 sequence is 13 residues long. V lost 0 bases, J lost 5 bases, and 8 bases lay in between. Germline V CDR1 and CDR2: SGDLS, YYNGEE. The CDR3 loop is CASSVGASETQYF. The CDR3 DNA reads as TGTGCCAGCAGCGTAGGAGCATCTGAGACCCAGTACTTC.

This clonotype showed up just a few times. The chain recombines TRBV5-1 with TRBJ2-6, with TRBD1 matching over 9 bases. Germline lookup yields CDR1 SGHRS and CDR2 YFSETQ. This CDR3 contains 17 residues. V lost 5 bases, J lost 2 bases, and 8 bases stayed unmatched. DNA of the CDR3: TGCGCCAGCAGTTCCGGGACAGGGATGCCTGGGGCCAACGTCCTGACTTTC. It encodes CASSSGTGMPGANVLTF.

J is TRBJ2-2 and V is TRBV7-6, with 7 bases that match TRBD2. J lost 5 bases, V lost 5 bases, and 17 bases had no gene match. Looked up from germline, CDR1 is SGHVS and CDR2 is FNYEAQ. The CDR3 consists of 18 residues. The DNA of the CDR3 is TGTGCCAGCAGCCCATTTAGGAGCGGGGAAAGGTTAACCGGGGAGCTGTTTTTT. This gives the protein CASSPFRSGERLTGELFF.

The chain recombines TRBV30 with TRBJ1-6; no clear D gene. The V and J ends lost 3 bases and 1 base respectively, with 16 bases between them. The CDR3 length is 17 residues. Germline CDR1 reads GTSNPN; CDR2 reads SVGIG (reference sequence). Here the CDR3 DNA reads TGTGCCTGGAGCCCGGGAAGCTTGGGTTCCTATAATTCACCCCTCCACTTT. This sequence encodes CAWSPGSLGSYNSPLHF. The full variable domain, with the rest looked up from reference TRBV30 and TRBJ1-6, is SQTIHQWPATLVQPVGSPLSLECTVEGTSNPNLYWYRQAAGRGLQLLFYSVGIGQISSEVPQNLSASRPQDRQFILSSKKLLLSDSGFYLCAWSPGSLGSYNSPLHFGNGTRLTVT.

This clonotype was counted a few times. The V gene is TRBV20-1, the J gene TRBJ1-2, with 10 bases fitting TRBD1. Trimming cost V 5 bases and J 4 bases; bases outside gene matches: 7. Germline V CDR1 and CDR2: DFQATT, SNEGSKA (reference sequence). The CDR3 contains 14 residues. CDR3 residues: CSADSGQGIYGYTF. The CDR3 DNA reads as TGCAGTGCTGATTCGGGACAGGGGATCTATGGCTACACCTTC.

The chain has TRBV5-1 and TRBJ2-5; D could derive from TRBD1 or TRBD2 (5 bases each). With 1 base removed from V and 5 bases from J, the gap between germline ends came to 12 bases. The CDR3 totals 14 residues. Germline CDR1 reads SGHRS; CDR2 reads YFSETQ. CDR3: CASSLMGVEETQYF. CDR3 nucleotide sequence: TGCGCCAGCAGCTTGATGGGGGTAGAGGAGACCCAGTACTTC.

The chain joins TRBV4-2 to TRBJ1-2; D uncertain. The germline gives CDR1 LGHNA, CDR2 YNFKEQ. This CDR3 region has 15 residues. Deletions cut 0 bases from V and 4 bases from J, with 12 bases between. The CDR3 region is CASSQDQAGIYGYTF. In DNA form, the CDR3 reads TGTGCCAGCAGCCAAGATCAGGCGGGGATCTATGGCTACACCTTC.